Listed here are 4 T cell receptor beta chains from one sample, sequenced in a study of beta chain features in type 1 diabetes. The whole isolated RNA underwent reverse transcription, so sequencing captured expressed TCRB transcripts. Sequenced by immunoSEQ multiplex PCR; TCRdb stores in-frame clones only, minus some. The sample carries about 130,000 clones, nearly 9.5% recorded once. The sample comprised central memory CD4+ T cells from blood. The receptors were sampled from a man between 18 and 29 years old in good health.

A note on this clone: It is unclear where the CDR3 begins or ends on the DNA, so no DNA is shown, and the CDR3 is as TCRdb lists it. The CDR3 sequence is CASSYPGQLTPGSCFF. The chain employs TRBV5-1 and TRBJ2-2; TRBD1, the D gene given by the table, was not confirmed from the DNA. The CDR3 is 16 amino acids in total, end residues counted. Per the germline V gene, CDR1 is SGHRS and CDR2 is YFSETQ.

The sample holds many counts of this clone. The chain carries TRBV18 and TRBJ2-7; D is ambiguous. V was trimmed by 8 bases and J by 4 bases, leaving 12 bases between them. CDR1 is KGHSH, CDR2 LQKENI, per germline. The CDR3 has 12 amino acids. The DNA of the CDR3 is TGTGCCAGCCGCGACTTTGAATACGAGCAGTACTTC. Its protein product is CASRDFEYEQYF. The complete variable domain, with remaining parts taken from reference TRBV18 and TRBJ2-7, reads NAGVMQNPRHLVRRRGQEARLRCSPMKGHSHVYWYRQLPEEGLKFMVYLQKENIIDESGMPKERFSAEFPKEGPSILRIQQVVRGDSAAYFCASRDFEYEQYFGPGTRLTVT.

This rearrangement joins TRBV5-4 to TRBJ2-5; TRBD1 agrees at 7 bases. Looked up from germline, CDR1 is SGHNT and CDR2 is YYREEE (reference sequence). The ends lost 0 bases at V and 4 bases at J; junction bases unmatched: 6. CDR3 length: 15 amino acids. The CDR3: CASSLGQGLGETQYF. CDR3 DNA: TGTGCCAGCAGCTTGGGACAGGGTTTAGGAGAGACCCAGTACTTC.

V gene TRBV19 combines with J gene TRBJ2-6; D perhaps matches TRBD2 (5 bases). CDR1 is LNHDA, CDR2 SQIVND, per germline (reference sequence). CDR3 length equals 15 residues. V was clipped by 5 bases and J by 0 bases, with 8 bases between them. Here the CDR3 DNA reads TGTGCCAGTAGTGCCGGGAACTCTGGGGCCAACGTCCTGACTTTC. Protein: CASSAGNSGANVLTF.